The clone carrying this T cell receptor (beta chain) was counted a single time. Its matching antigen is unknown. Sequence at one end of the junction differs from germline and may be a read error. Germline V CDR1 and CDR2: SGHAT, FQNNGV. The CDR3 is 13 amino acids. This PCR relied on a set of 60 Vbeta primers and 13 Jbeta primers. Clones were read by immunoSEQ multiplex PCR, and TCRdb kept only the in-frame ones, dropping some. The table lists 40,000 or so clones, around three fifths of them singletons. The data originate from a study of cytomegalovirus exposure and HLA in healthy donors. Study-wide results and limits: TRBV6-2, TRBV6-3 and some other V segments were excluded as indistinguishable. Sequence variants that were highly shared formed a cluster that was likely a sequencing artifact.

The clonotype was recovered from a man aged 50 to 59 in good health and CMV-seropositive. Sequencing was carried out using PBMCs. The rearrangement joins TRBV11-2 to TRBJ1-2; D is undetermined. CDR3 nucleotide sequence: TGTGCCAGCAGCCTAGAGGAGGGCTATGGCTACACCTTC. It specifies CASSLEEGYGYTF.